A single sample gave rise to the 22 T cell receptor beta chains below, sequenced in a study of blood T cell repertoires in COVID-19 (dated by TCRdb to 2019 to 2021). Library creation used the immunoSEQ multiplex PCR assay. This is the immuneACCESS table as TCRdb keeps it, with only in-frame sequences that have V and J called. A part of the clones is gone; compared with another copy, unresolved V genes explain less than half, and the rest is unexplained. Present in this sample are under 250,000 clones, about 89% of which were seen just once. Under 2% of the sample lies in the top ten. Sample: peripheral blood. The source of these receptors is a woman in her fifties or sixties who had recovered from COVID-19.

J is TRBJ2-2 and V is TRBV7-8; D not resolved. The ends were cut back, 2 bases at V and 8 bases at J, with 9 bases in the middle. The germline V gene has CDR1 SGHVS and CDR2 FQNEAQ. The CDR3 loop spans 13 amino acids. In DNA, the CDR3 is TGTGCCAGCAGCTTATTGAGTATAGGGGAGCTGTTTTTT. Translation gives CASSLLSIGELFF.

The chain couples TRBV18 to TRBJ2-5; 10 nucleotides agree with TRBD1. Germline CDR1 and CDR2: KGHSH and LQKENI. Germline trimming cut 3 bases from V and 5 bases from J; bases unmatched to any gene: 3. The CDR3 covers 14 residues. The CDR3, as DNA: TGTGCCAGCTCACCGGGACAGGGGTTGGAGACCCAGTACTTC. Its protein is CASSPGQGLETQYF.

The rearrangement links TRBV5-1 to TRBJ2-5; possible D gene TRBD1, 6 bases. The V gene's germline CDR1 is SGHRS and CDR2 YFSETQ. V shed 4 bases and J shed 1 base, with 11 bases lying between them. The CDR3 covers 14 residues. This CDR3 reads CASSGIQGQETQYF. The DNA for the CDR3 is TGCGCCAGCAGCGGAATACAGGGCCAAGAGACCCAGTACTTC. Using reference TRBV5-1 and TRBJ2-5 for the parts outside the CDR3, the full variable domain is KAGVTQTPRYLIKTRGQQVTLSCSPISGHRSVSWYQQTPGQGLQFLFEYFSETQRNKGNFPGRFSGRQFSNSRSEMNVSTLELGDSALYLCASSGIQGQETQYFGPGTRLLVL.

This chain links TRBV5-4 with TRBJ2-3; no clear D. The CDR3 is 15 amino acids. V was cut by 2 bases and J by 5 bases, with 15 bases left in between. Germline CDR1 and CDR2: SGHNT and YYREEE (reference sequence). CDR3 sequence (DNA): TGTGCCAGCAGCTTAAGACCCCCGGGTGTAGATACGCAGTATTTT. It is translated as CASSLRPPGVDTQYF.

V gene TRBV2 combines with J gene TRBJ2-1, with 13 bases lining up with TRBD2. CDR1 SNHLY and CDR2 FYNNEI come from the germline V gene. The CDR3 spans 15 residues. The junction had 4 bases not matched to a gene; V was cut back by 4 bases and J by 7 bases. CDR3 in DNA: TGTGCCAGCAGTGTACTACTAGCGGGGGGGAATGAGCAGTTCTTC. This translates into CASSVLLAGGNEQFF.

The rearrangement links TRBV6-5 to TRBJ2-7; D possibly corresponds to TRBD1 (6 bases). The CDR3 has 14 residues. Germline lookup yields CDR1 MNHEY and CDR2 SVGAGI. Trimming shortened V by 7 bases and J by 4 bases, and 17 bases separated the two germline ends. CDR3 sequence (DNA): TGTGCCAGCAAAACCAGTTCAGGGGTGTACGAGCAGTACTTC. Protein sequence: CASKTSSGVYEQYF.

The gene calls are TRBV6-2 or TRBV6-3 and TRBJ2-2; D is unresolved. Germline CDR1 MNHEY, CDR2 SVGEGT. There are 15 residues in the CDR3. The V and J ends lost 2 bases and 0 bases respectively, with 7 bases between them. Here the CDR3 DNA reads TGTGCCAGCAGTTACGGGCGAACGAACACCGGGGAGCTGTTTTTT. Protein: CASSYGRTNTGELFF.

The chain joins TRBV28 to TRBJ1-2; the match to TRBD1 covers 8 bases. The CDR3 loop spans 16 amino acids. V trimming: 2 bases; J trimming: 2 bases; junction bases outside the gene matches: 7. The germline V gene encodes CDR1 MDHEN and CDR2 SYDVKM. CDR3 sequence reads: CASSLSRGRLNYGYTF. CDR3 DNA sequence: TGTGCCAGCAGTTTAAGCAGGGGGCGACTAAACTATGGCTACACCTTC.

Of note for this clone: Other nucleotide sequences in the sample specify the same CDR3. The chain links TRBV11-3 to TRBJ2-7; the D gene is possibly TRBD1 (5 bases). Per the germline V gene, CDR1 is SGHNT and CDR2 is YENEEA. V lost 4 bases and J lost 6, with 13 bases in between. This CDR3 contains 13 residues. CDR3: CASSSIQGGEQYF. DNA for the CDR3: TGTGCCAGCAGCTCAATCCAGGGTGGCGAGCAGTACTTC. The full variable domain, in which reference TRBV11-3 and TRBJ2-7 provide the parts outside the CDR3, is EAGVVQSPRYKIIEKKQPVAFWCNPISGHNTLYWYLQNLGQGPELLIRYENEEAVDDSQLPKDRFSAERLKGVDSTLKIQPAELGDSAVYLCASSSIQGGEQYFGPGTRLTVT.

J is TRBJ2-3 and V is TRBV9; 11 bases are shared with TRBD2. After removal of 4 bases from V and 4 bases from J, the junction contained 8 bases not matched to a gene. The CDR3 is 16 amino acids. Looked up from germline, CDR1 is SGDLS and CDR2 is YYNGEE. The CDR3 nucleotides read TGTGCCAGCAGCACTAGCGGGGGACATGTATCAGATACGCAGTATTTT. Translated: CASSTSGGHVSDTQYF.

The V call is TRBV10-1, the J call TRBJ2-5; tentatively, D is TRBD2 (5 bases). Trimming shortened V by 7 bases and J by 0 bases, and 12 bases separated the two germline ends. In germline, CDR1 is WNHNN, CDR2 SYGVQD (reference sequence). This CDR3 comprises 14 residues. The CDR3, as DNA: TGCGCCAGCAACGGCCCCGGGAACCAAGAGACCCAGTACTTC. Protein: CASNGPGNQETQYF.

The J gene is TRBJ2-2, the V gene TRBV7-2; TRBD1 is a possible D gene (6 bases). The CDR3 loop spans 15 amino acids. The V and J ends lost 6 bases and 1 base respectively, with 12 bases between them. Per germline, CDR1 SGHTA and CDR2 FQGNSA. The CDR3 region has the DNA TGTGCCAGCAGTTACCAGACAGGGAACACCGGGGAGCTGTTTTTT. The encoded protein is CASSYQTGNTGELFF.

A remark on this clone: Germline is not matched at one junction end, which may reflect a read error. DNA for the CDR3: TGTGCTAGCAGCTTGGGCACGTTCACAGATACGCAGTATTTT. It specifies CASSLGTFTDTQYF. The chain employs TRBV7-7 and TRBJ2-3, with D hard to call. Per the germline V gene, CDR1 is SSHAT and CDR2 is FNYEAQ (reference sequence). This CDR3 has 14 residues.

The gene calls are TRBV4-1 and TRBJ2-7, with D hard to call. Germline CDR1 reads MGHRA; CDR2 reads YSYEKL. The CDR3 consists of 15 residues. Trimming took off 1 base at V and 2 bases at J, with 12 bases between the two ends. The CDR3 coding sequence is TGCGCCAGCAGCCAAGGGTTGGCCTCACCCTACGAGCAGTACTTC. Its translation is CASSQGLASPYEQYF.

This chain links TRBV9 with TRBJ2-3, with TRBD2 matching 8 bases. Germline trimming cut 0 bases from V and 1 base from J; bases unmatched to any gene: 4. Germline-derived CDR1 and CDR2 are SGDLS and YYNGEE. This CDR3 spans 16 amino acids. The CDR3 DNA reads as TGTGCCAGCAGCGTAGTGGCGGGGGGACGCACAGATACGCAGTATTTT. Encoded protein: CASSVVAGGRTDTQYF.

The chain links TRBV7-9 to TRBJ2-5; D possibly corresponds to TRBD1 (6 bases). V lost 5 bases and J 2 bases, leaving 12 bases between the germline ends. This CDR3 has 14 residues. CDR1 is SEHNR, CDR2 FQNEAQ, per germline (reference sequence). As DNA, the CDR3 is TGTGCCAGCAGCCCTCAACAGGGACAAGAGACCCAGTACTTC. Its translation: CASSPQQGQETQYF. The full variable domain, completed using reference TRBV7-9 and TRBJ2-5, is DTGVSQNPRHKITKRGQNVTFRCDPISEHNRLYWYRQTLGQGPEFLTYFQNEAQLEKSRLLSDRFSAERPKGSFSTLEIQRTEQGDSAMYLCASSPQQGQETQYFGPGTRLLVL.

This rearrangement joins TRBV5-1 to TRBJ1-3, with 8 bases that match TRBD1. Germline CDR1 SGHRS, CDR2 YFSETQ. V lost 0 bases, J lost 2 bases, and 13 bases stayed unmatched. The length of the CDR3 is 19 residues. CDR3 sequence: CASSLENYAGGFTGNTIYF. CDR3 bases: TGCGCCAGCAGCTTGGAAAATTACGCAGGGGGCTTTACTGGAAACACCATATATTTT.

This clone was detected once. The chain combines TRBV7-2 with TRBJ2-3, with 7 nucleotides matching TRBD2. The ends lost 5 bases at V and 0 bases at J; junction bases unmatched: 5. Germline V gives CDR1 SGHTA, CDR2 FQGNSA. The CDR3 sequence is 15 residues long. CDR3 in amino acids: CASSRGEGSTDTQYF. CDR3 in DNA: TGTGCCAGCAGCCGGGGGGAGGGGAGCACAGATACGCAGTATTTT.

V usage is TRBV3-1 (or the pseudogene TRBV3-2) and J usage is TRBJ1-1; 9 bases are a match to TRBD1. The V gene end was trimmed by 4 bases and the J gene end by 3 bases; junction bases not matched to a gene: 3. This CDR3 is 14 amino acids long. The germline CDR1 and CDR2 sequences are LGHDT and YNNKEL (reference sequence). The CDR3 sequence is CASSPTGGHTEAFF. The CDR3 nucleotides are TGTGCCAGCAGCCCAACAGGGGGCCACACTGAAGCTTTCTTT.

Here the CDR3 reads CASSQDGVNEQFF. CDR3 bases: TGCGCCAGCAGCCAAGATGGAGTGAATGAGCAGTTCTTC. The chain is built from TRBV4-3 and TRBJ2-1; D remains unclear. Looked up from germline, CDR1 is LGHNA and CDR2 is YSLEER. CDR3 length: 13 amino acids. V gave up 0 bases and J gave up 7 bases, with 7 bases separating them.

The CDR3 protein is CASSQLAGGHYEQYF. Written as DNA, the CDR3 is TGTGCCAGCAGCCAACTAGCGGGGGGCCACTACGAGCAGTACTTC. The chain employs TRBV3-1 (or the pseudogene TRBV3-2) and TRBJ2-7; TRBD2 aligns across 11 bases. This CDR3 spans 15 amino acids. CDR1 is LGHDT and CDR2 is YNNKEL in the germline V gene (reference sequence). J gave up 3 bases and V 2 bases, and 3 bases lay outside the gene matches.

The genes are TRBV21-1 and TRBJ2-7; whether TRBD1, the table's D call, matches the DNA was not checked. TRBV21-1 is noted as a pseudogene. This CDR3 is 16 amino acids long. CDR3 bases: TGTGCCAGCAGCAACCCCTCAGGGGCCCCAACCTACGAGCAGTACTTC. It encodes CASSNPSGAPTYEQYF.